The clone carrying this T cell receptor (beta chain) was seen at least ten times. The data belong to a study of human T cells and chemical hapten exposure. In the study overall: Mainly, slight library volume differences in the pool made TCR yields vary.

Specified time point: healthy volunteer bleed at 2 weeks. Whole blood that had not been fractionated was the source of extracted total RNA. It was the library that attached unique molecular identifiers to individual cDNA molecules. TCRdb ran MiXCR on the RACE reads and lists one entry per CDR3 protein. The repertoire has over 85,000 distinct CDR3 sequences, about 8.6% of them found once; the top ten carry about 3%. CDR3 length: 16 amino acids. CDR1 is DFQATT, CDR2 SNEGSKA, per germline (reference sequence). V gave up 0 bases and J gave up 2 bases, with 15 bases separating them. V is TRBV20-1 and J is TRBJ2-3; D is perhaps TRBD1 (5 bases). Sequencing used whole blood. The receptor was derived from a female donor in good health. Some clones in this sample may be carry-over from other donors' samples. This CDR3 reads CSARDPTQGITDTQYF. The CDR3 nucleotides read TGCAGTGCTAGAGATCCAACTCAGGGAATCACAGATACGCAGTATTTT.